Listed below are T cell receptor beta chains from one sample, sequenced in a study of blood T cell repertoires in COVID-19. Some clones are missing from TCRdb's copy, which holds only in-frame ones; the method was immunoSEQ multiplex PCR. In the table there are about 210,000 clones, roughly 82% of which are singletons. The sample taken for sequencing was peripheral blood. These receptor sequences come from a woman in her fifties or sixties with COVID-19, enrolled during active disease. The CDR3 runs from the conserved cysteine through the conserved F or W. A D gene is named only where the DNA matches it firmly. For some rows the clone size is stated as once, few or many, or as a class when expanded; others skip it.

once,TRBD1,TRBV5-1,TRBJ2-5,TGCGCCAGCAGCTTAGTCCCGGGACAGGGGATGGAGACCCAGTACTTC,CASSLVPGQGMETQYF
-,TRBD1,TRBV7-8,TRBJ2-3,TGTGCCACGCTACCGAGGGGGCGCCGGGCAGATACGCAGTATTTT,CATLPRGRRADTQYF
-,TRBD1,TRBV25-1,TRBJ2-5,TGTGCCAGCAGGGGACAGGGGGCTTGGGAGACCCAGTACTTC,CASRGQGAWETQYF
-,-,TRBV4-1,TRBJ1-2,TGCGCCAGCAGCCAAGTTTCGGGGGAGGGGGTCTATGGCTACACCTTC,CASSQVSGEGVYGYTF
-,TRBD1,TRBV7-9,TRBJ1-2,TGTGCCAGCAGCTCACCGACAGGGTTTGCCCTTGGCTACACCTTC,CASSSPTGFALGYTF
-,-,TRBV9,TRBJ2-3,TGTGCCAGCAGCGTTGCGCCGTCCAGGGTCTCTAGCACAGATACGCAGTATTTT,CASSVAPSRVSSTDTQYF
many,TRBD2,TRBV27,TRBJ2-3,TGTGCCAGCAGTCGTGGGACTAGCGGGGAAAGCACAGATACGCAGTATTTT,CASSRGTSGESTDTQYF
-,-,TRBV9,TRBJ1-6,TGTGCCAGCAGCGTAGAAGACCAGCGGACTAATTCACCCCTCCACTTT,CASSVEDQRTNSPLHF
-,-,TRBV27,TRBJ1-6,TGTGCCAGCAGTTTGAGACCACAGGTTTACTCCTATAATTCACCCCTCCACTTT,CASSLRPQVYSYNSPLHF
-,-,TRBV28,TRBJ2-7,TGTGCCAGCAGTTTAGCTCCAGGTCTCACCTACGAGCAGTACTTC,CASSLAPGLTYEQYF
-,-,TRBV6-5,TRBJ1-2,TGTGCCAGCAGTTCGGGGAGTGACTATGGCTACACCTTC,CASSSGSDYGYTF
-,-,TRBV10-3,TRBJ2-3,TGTGCCATCACCGAAGAAGGGGCGCGTACGCAGTATTTT,CAITEEGARTQYF
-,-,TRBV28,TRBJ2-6,TGTGCCAGCAGGGCAGGGTTCTCTGGGGCCAACGTCCTGACTTTC,CASRAGFSGANVLTF
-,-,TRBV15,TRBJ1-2,TGTGCCACCAGCAGCACGACAAATTTTAACTATGGCTACACCTTC,CATSSTTNFNYGYTF
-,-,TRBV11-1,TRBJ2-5,TGTGCCAGCAGTGGACCGGGGTTACAGACCCAGTACTTC,CASSGPGLQTQYF
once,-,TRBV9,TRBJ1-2,TGTGCCAGCAGCAGGGAAGGGGGCTATGGCTACACCTTC,CASSREGGYGYTF
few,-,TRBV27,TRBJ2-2,TGTGCCAGCAGTGGGGTTGGAGGAGGGACCACCAACACCGGGGAGCTGTTTTTT,CASSGVGGGTTNTGELFF
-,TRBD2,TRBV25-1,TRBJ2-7,TGTGCCAGCAGCCCCCGGAGCGGGAGTAACTACGAGCAGTACTTC,CASSPRSGSNYEQYF
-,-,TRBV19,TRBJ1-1,TGTGCCAGTAGGGAGGCGGGCGGCACTGAAGCTTTCTTT,CASREAGGTEAFF
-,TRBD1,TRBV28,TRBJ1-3,TGTGCCAGCAGGCCCGGGACAGCGAATCCCTCTGGAAACACCATATATTTT,CASRPGTANPSGNTIYF
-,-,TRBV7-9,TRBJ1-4,TGTGCCAGCAGGCCAAGGAACAGGGATGAAAAACTGTTTTTT,CASRPRNRDEKLFF
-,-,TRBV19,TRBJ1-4,TGTGCCAGTACTGGCAGAAGGGGTGTGGAAAAACTGTTTTTT,CASTGRRGVEKLFF
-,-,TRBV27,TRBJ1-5,TGTGCCAGCAGTGCCCGCAGGGGATGGTCCCAGCATTTT,CASSARRGWSQHF
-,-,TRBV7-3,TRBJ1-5,TGTGCCAGCAGCTTAGGGAGCGATCAGCCCCAGCATTTT,CASSLGSDQPQHF
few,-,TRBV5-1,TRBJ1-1,TGCGCCAGCAGCTTGACGCCGCAACAGGGGAACACTGAAGCTTTCTTT,CASSLTPQQGNTEAFF
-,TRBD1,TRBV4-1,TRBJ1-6,TGCGCCAGCAGCTTTTACGGGACAGGGGGGTCGCCCCTCCACTTT,CASSFYGTGGSPLHF
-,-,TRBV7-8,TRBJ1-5,TGTGCCAGCAGCCCAGACTACAGGGATCAGCCCCAGCATTTT,CASSPDYRDQPQHF
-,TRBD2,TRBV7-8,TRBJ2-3,TGTGCCAGCAGCTTAATGGTAGTCGGGGGGATCACAGATACGCAGTATTTT,CASSLMVVGGITDTQYF
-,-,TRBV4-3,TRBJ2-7,TGCGCCAGCAGCCTTAGCGGTTCCTACGAGCAGTACTTC,CASSLSGSYEQYF
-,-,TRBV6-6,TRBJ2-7,TGTGCCAGCAGTTATTCAAGGGCACAGGTATACGAGCAGTACTTC,CASSYSRAQVYEQYF
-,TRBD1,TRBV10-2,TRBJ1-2,TGCGCCAGCGGCCAACAGGGGGCATATGGCTACACCTTC,CASGQQGAYGYTF
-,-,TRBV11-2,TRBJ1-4,TGTGCCAGCAGCCCGGGACACCGACCATATTTT,CASSPGHRPYF
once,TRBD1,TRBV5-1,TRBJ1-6,TGCGCCAGCAGCTTGGGGGGACAGAATTCACCCCTCCACTTT,CASSLGGQNSPLHF